One and the same sample provided the 18 T cell receptor beta chains below, sequenced in a study of blood T cell repertoires in COVID-19. Here immunoSEQ multiplex PCR was the method, and the copy in TCRdb shows in-frame clones only, minus some. The sample has just over 350,000 clones, 86% seen once; the top ten hold roughly 7.2%. The specimen sequenced was peripheral blood. The receptors were sampled from a woman in her sixties with COVID-19, enrolled during active disease.

This clone was seen only once. V is TRBV30 and J is TRBJ1-2; D is unclear. Germline V gene data show CDR1 as GTSNPN and CDR2 as SVGIG (reference sequence). V was shortened by 2 bases and J by 6 bases, with 13 bases between the two germline ends. The CDR3 contains 13 residues. In DNA form, the CDR3 reads TGTGCCTGGAGTCGGAGGGCAGGAGATGGCTACACCTTC. Protein sequence: CAWSRRAGDGYTF.

This chain uses TRBV28 with TRBJ1-6, with D tentatively TRBD1 (5 bases). The germline V gene encodes CDR1 MDHEN and CDR2 SYDVKM. The V gene lost 2 bases and the J gene lost 6 bases, with 11 bases spanning the gap. CDR3 length: 15 residues. The CDR3 spells CASSLVPGLNSPLHF. CDR3 bases: TGTGCCAGCAGTTTAGTGCCGGGACTTAATTCACCCCTCCACTTT. Full variable domain (missing parts from reference TRBV28 and TRBJ1-6): DVKVTQSSRYLVKRTGEKVFLECVQDMDHENMFWYRQDPGLGLRLIYFSYDVKMKEKGDIPEGYSVSREKKERFSLILESASTNQTSMYLCASSLVPGLNSPLHFGNGTRLTVT.

V gene TRBV5-4 combines with J gene TRBJ2-7, with 7 bases matching TRBD1. Germline loops: CDR1 SGHNT, CDR2 YYREEE (reference sequence). Losses at the gene ends were 4 bases for V and 5 bases for J; bases not matched to a gene: 6. The CDR3 runs 13 residues. CDR3 region: CASSVGGQNEQYF. CDR3 in DNA: TGTGCCAGCAGCGTAGGGGGCCAGAACGAGCAGTACTTC.

V usage is TRBV27 and J usage is TRBJ2-5, with 9 bases identical to TRBD2. Trimming took 5 bases from V and 2 from J; bases not matched to a gene: 12. Germline-derived CDR1 and CDR2 are MNHEY and SMNVEV (reference sequence). The CDR3 runs 17 residues. The CDR3 loop reads CASSILSGLAPQETQYF. The CDR3 region has the DNA TGTGCCAGCAGTATACTCTCGGGACTAGCCCCTCAAGAGACCCAGTACTTC.

The chain recombines TRBV18 with TRBJ2-5, with TRBD1 matching 7 bases. The CDR3 totals 15 residues. Looked up from germline, CDR1 is KGHSH and CDR2 is LQKENI. V trimming: 3 bases; J trimming: 2 bases; junction bases outside the gene matches: 6. CDR3 in DNA: TGTGCCAGCTCACCGTGGACAGGAATTCAAGAGACCCAGTACTTC. This codes for CASSPWTGIQETQYF.

The chain couples TRBV19 to TRBJ2-7; TRBD2 might be the D (6 bases). The germline CDR1 and CDR2 sequences are LNHDA and SQIVND (reference sequence). The CDR3 contains 16 residues. Trimming shortened V by 3 bases and J by 0 bases, and 15 bases separated the two germline ends. CDR3 amino acids: CASSILSAGHSYEQYF. CDR3 bases: TGTGCCAGTAGTATTTTGAGCGCGGGGCACTCCTACGAGCAGTACTTC.

This clone was seen only once. The genes are TRBV5-6 and TRBJ2-3; 9 nucleotides match TRBD1. The CDR3 length is 17 residues. Losses at the gene ends were 5 bases for V and 0 bases for J; bases not matched to a gene: 10. Germline CDR1 is SGHDT and CDR2 is YYEEEE. The CDR3 reads CASRGYEGTGSTDTQYF. Here the CDR3 DNA reads TGTGCCAGCAGGGGGTATGAAGGGACAGGGAGCACAGATACGCAGTATTTT.

V usage is TRBV12-3 or TRBV12-4 and J usage is TRBJ1-1; D remains ambiguous. This CDR3 region has 12 residues. V lost 7 bases and J 7 bases, leaving 13 bases between the germline ends. The CDR3 bases are TGTGCCAGCAACTCGGGATGGGGTGAAGCTTTCTTT. It codes for CASNSGWGEAFF.

The V call is TRBV6-6, the J call TRBJ1-2, with 12 bases identical to TRBD1. With 4 bases clipped from V and 6 bases from J, the junction kept 9 bases outside the gene matches. The CDR3 is made up of 16 amino acids. Germline loops: CDR1 MNHNY, CDR2 SVGAGI (reference sequence). The CDR3 loop reads CASSSSRDRGLHGYTF. The CDR3 region has the DNA TGTGCCAGCAGTTCGAGCCGGGACAGGGGGCTTCATGGCTACACCTTC.

The CDR3, as DNA: TGTGCCAGCAGTTCCTTCGGGGGTAGGACTGAAGCTTTCTTT. Translation: CASSSFGGRTEAFF. The gene calls are TRBV2 and TRBJ1-1, with D possibly being TRBD1 (5 bases). The germline CDR1 and CDR2 sequences are SNHLY and FYNNEI. Trimming pared 5 bases from V and 5 bases from J, leaving 15 bases between. This CDR3 spans 14 amino acids.

The genes are TRBV5-1 and TRBJ2-5, with 8 bases matching TRBD1. CDR1 and CDR2 from the germline V gene are SGHRS and YFSETQ. The CDR3 has 15 amino acids. The V segment lost 0 bases and the J segment 3 bases; nucleotides outside the gene matches: 4. The CDR3 DNA follows: TGCGCCAGCAGCTTGGCAGGGGGCGTGGAAGAGACCCAGTACTTC. Translation: CASSLAGGVEETQYF.

The gene calls are TRBV24-1 and TRBJ2-7; 8 nucleotides line up with TRBD2. The CDR3 is 15 residues long. V was pared by 5 bases and J by 6 bases, with 11 bases of the junction left unmatched. Per the germline V gene, CDR1 is KGHDR and CDR2 is SFDVKD. This CDR3 reads CATSGTSPGSLEQYF. In DNA form, the CDR3 reads TGTGCCACCAGTGGGACTAGCCCAGGGTCCCTCGAGCAGTACTTC.

V usage is TRBV6-5 and J usage is TRBJ2-7; D might be TRBD1 (6 bases). This CDR3 is built from 14 residues. Trimming pared 2 bases from V and 5 bases from J, leaving 13 bases between. Germline-derived CDR1 and CDR2 are MNHEY and SVGAGI. Here the CDR3 reads CASSYGQGRDEQYF. For the CDR3, the DNA is TGTGCCAGCAGTTACGGGCAGGGGCGGGACGAGCAGTACTTC.

The V gene is TRBV2, the J gene TRBJ1-2, with D perhaps TRBD1 (6 bases). The germline CDR1 and CDR2 sequences are SNHLY and FYNNEI. The CDR3 length is 15 residues. V was shortened by 5 bases and J by 2 bases, with 15 bases between the two germline ends. The CDR3 loop reads CASSTGYEWNYGYTF. CDR3 nucleotide sequence: TGTGCCAGCAGTACAGGGTACGAATGGAACTATGGCTACACCTTC.

The chain recombines TRBV5-3 with TRBJ1-3, with 7 nucleotides matching TRBD1. TRBV5-3 is an ORF; its function is uncertain. The trim removed 3 bases at V and 0 bases at J, leaving 3 bases unmatched. The CDR3 covers 15 residues. The CDR3 DNA is TGTGCCAGAAGCTCGACAGGGACCTCTGGAAACACCATATATTTT. It encodes CARSSTGTSGNTIYF.

V usage is TRBV19 and J usage is TRBJ2-3, with TRBD1 matching over 7 bases. Germline V gene lookup returns CDR1 LNHDA and CDR2 SQIVND (reference sequence). V was pared by 4 bases and J by 1 base, with 8 bases of the junction left unmatched. The CDR3 consists of 16 residues. The CDR3 nucleotides are TGTGCCAGTAGTACCCGGACAGGTTCCCGCACAGATACGCAGTATTTT. It yields the protein CASSTRTGSRTDTQYF.

The chain employs TRBV29-1 and TRBJ2-2, with a possible D match to TRBD1 (5 bases). In germline, CDR1 is SQVTM, CDR2 ANQGSEA. The CDR3 is 12 residues long. The V and J ends lost 7 bases and 1 base respectively, with 7 bases between them. CDR3 sequence (DNA): TGCAGCGCCGGACAGAACACCGGGGAGCTGTTTTTT. As protein: CSAGQNTGELFF.

A few counts support this clone. The chain uses TRBV29-1 and TRBJ1-5, with a possible D match to TRBD1 (5 bases). Germline lookup yields CDR1 SQVTM and CDR2 ANQGSEA. The ends were cut back, 4 bases at V and 5 bases at J, with 12 bases in the middle. The CDR3 has 13 amino acids. The CDR3 sequence: CSVVGGAHQPQHF. The CDR3 DNA follows: TGCAGCGTTGTAGGAGGGGCCCATCAGCCCCAGCATTTT. The whole variable domain, remainder taken from reference TRBV29-1 and TRBJ1-5, is SAVISQKPSRDICQRGTSLTIQCQVDSQVTMMFWYRQQPGQSLTLIATANQGSEATYESGFVIDKFPISRPNLTFSTLTVSNMSPEDSSIYLCSVVGGAHQPQHFGDGTRLSIL.